This passage covers 5 T cell receptor beta chains from one sample sequenced in a study of spatial heterogeneity in lung cancer. Time point specified: sample taken at primary tumor resection. TCRdb reprocessed the 5' RACE reads via MiXCR and lists one record per CDR3 protein. The sample lists about 23,000 distinct CDR3 sequences; about 4.7% were seen once. The input for sequencing was PBMCs, taken at surgery. All receptors come from a male donor with early-stage non-small cell lung cancer.

This clonotype was counted at least ten times. V gene TRBV27 combines with J gene TRBJ2-7; D remains ambiguous. The CDR3 runs 14 residues. In germline, CDR1 is MNHEY, CDR2 SMNVEV (reference sequence). V dropped 4 bases and J dropped 4 bases, with 14 bases sitting between them. For the CDR3, the DNA is TGTGCCAGCAGTTCCTCGTCCTTCTCTTACGAGCAGTACTTC. Translating gives CASSSSSFSYEQYF.

This clonotype occurred a few times. This chain joins TRBV6-5 and TRBJ1-2, with 7 positions matching TRBD1. This CDR3 has 14 residues. J lost 6 bases, V lost 2 bases, and 6 bases had no gene match. CDR1 MNHEY and CDR2 SVGAGI come from the germline V gene. The CDR3 region has the DNA TGTGCCAGCAGTTACACCCCGACAGGGAATGGCTACACCTTC. Protein product: CASSYTPTGNGYTF.

A remark on this clonotype: This clone may be a read error of a much larger clone one base away. The chain recombines TRBV6-5 with TRBJ1-6; D gene uncertain. The CDR3 is 13 amino acids. The germline gives CDR1 MNHEY, CDR2 SVGAGI. Here the CDR3 reads CASSRATGSPLRF. Here the CDR3 DNA reads TGTGCCAGCAGCCGGGCCACCGGCTCACCCCTCCGCTTT.

This clonotype showed up many times. The gene calls are TRBV3-1 and TRBJ1-2; D gene uncertain. The CDR3 covers 14 residues. CDR1 and CDR2 from the germline V gene are LGHDT and YNNKEL (reference sequence). Trimming removed 0 bases from V and 3 bases from J, with 8 bases in between. CDR3 region: CASSQDTTYYGYTF. CDR3 DNA: TGTGCCAGCAGCCAAGATACGACTTACTATGGCTACACCTTC.

This clonotype was counted ten times or more. The chain links TRBV18 to TRBJ2-5; D not certain. CDR1 is KGHSH, CDR2 LQKENI, per germline. The CDR3 totals 12 residues. The germline V and J ends were trimmed by 4 bases and 2 bases, with 5 bases remaining between them. Here the CDR3 reads CASSLNQETQYF. CDR3 in DNA: TGTGCCAGCTCACTGAATCAAGAGACCCAGTACTTC.